This TCR beta chain was retrieved from a study of T cells in tumors after PD-1 blockade. Trimming pared 0 bases from V and 0 bases from J, leaving 12 bases between. Germline lookup yields CDR1 SQVTM and CDR2 ANQGSEA. This CDR3 has 15 amino acids. This clone has just one count. Sequenced by immunoSEQ multiplex PCR; TCRdb stores in-frame clones only, minus some. The data show more than 50,000 clones, around 67% seen once. Input was roughly 600 ng to 6,004 ng of genomic DNA from tumor or blood. This rearrangement joins TRBV29-1 to TRBJ2-7; perhaps D is TRBD1 or TRBD2 (5 bases each). The sequence was obtained from a human donor with basal cell carcinoma. Source: PBMCs, taken after anti-PD-1 treatment. CDR3 residues: CSVEDQGVYSYEQYF. CDR3 nucleotides: TGCAGCGTTGAAGACCAGGGAGTATACTCCTACGAGCAGTACTTC.